This T cell receptor beta chain was sequenced for a study of blood T cell repertoires in COVID-19. Using immunoSEQ multiplex PCR, the repertoire was profiled, and TCRdb retains in-frame clones only, with some absent. Of 250,000 to 300,000 clones listed, 70% to 90% are singletons. The germline gives CDR1 SGHRS, CDR2 YFSETQ. The CDR3 covers 15 residues. With V trimmed by 2 bases and J by 1 base, 5 bases remained unmatched. The receptor was derived from a woman in her sixties or seventies with acute or convalescent COVID-19. The J gene is TRBJ1-1, the V gene TRBV5-1; 7 bases map to TRBD1. The sequencing input was peripheral blood. The CDR3 spells CASSFQGDSNTEAFF. In DNA form, the CDR3 reads TGCGCCAGCAGCTTTCAGGGGGATTCGAACACTGAAGCTTTCTTT.